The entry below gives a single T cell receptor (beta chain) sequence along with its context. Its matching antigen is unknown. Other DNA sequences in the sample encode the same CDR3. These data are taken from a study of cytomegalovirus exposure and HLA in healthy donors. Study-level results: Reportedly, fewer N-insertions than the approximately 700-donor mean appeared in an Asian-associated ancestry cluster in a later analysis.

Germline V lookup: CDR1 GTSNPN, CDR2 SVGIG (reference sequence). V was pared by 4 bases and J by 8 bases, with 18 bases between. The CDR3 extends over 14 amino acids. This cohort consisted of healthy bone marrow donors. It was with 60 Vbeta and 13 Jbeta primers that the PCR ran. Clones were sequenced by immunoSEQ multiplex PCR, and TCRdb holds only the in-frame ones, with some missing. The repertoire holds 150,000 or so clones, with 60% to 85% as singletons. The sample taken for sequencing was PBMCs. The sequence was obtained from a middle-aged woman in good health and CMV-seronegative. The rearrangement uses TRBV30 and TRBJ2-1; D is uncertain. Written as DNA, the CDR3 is TGTGCCTGGAAGAGGAAGCAAGACGGCGATGAGCAGTTCTTC. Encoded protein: CAWKRKQDGDEQFF.